Here is one T cell receptor beta chain with its context. This sample stems from a study of cytomegalovirus exposure and HLA in healthy donors. Between the trimmed V and J ends, which lost 2 bases and 4 bases, there was a span of 14 bases. CDR3 length equals 15 residues. Germline V gene sequence: CDR1 KGHSH, CDR2 LQKENI. The PCR employed 60 Vbeta primers together with 13 Jbeta primers. Produced via immunoSEQ multiplex PCR; TCRdb's table is partial and in-frame only. Of 210,000 or so clones listed, around four fifths are singletons. Sequenced input: PBMCs. V is TRBV18 and J is TRBJ1-2, with D perhaps TRBD1 (6 bases). The clonotype comes from a woman aged 40 to 49 in good health and CMV-seronegative. Written as DNA, the CDR3 is TGTGCCAGCTCACCAATTTCACAGGGCTCCTATGGCTACACCTTC. Translation gives CASSPISQGSYGYTF.